This T cell receptor beta chain stems from a study of cytomegalovirus exposure and HLA in healthy donors. About the research overall: The 130 or so validation repertoires, a later analysis reported, used the same platform as the 700 or so repertoires from the first cohort.

Points on this clone: The antigen remains unidentified.

Profiled with immunoSEQ multiplex PCR; TCRdb holds only in-frame clones, not every one. The sample carries more than 95,000 clones, roughly 93% recorded once. Study-wide points: It was around 160 TCR beta chains that were listed as cytomegalovirus-associated.

This TCR came from a young woman in good health and CMV-seronegative. Sequenced input: PBMCs.

CDR3 DNA sequence: TGTGCCAGCAGCCGCAGGTCGAACACTGAAGCTTTCTTT. This translates into CASSRRSNTEAFF. The V call is TRBV5-6, the J call TRBJ1-1; D is uncertain. The CDR3 is made up of 13 amino acids. Trimming pared 4 bases from V and 1 base from J, leaving 8 bases between. CDR1 and CDR2 (germline): SGHDT, YYEEEE.